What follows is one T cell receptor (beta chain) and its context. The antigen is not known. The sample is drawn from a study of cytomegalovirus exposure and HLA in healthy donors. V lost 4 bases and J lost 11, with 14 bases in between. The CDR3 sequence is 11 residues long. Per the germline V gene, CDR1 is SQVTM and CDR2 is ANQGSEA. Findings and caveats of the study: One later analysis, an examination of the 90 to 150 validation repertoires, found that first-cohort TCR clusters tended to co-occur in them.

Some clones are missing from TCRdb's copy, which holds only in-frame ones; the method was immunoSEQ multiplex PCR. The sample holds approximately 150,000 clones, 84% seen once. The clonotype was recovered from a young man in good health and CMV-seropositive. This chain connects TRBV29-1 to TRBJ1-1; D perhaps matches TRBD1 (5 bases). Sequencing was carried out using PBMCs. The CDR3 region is CSVADSTSAFF. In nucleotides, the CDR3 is TGCAGCGTTGCTGACAGTACCAGTGCTTTCTTT.